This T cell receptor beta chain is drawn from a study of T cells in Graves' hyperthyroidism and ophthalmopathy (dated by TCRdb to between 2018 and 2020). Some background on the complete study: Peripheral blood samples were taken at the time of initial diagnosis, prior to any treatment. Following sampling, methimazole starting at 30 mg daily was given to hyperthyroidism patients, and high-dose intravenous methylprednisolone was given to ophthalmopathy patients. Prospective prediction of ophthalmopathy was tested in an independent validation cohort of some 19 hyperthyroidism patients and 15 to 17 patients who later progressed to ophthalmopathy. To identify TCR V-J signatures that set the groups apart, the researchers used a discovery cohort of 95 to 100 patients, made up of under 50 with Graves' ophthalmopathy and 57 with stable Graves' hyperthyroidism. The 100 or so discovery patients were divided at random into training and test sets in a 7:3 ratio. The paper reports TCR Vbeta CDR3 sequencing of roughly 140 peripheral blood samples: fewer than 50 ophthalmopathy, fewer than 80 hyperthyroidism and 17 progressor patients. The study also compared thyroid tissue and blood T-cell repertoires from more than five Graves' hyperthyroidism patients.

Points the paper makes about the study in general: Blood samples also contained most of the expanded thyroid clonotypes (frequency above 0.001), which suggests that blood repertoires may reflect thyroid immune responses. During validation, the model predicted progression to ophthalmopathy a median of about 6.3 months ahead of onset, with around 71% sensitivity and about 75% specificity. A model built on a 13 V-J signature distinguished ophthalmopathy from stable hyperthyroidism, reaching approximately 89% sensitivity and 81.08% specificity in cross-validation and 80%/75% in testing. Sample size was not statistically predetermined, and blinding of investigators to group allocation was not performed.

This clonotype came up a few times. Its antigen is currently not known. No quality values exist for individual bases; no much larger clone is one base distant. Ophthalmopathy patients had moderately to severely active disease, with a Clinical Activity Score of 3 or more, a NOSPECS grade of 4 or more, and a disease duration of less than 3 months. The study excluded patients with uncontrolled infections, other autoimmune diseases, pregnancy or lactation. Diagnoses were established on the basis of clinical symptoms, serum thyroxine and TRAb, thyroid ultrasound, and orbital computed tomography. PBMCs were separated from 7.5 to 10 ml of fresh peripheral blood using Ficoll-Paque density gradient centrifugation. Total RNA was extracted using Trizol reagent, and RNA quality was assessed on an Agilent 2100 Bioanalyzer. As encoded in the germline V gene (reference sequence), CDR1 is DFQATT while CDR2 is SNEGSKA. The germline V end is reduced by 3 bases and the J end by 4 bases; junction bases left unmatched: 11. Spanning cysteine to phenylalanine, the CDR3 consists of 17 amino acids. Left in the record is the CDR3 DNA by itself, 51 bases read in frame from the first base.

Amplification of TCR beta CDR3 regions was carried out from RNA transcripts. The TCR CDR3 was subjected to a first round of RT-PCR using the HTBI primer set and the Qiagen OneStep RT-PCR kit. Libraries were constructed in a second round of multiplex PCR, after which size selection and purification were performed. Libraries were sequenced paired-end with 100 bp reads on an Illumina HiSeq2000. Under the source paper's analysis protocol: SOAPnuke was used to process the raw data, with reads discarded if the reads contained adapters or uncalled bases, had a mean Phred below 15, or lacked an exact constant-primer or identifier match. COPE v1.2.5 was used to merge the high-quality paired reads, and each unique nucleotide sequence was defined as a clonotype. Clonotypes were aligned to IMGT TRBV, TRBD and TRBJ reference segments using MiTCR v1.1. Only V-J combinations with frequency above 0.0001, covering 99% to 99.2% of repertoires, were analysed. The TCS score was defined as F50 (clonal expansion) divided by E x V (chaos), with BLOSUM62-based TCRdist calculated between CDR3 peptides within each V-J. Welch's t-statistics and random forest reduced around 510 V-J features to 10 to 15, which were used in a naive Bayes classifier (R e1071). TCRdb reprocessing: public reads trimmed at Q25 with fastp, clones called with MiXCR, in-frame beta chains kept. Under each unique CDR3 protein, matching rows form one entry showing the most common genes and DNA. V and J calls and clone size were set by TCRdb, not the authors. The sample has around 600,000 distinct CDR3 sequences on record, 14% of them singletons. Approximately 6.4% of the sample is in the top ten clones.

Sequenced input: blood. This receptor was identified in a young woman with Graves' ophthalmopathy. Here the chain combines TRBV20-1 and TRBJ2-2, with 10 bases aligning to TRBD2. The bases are TGCAGTGCTAGTCGTGATCAGCGGGAGGGCCTCACCGGGGAGCTGTTTTTT. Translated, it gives CSASRDQREGLTGELFF.